One sample yielded the 14 T cell receptor beta chains listed below, sequenced in a study of blood T cell repertoires in COVID-19. Libraries were prepared by immunoSEQ multiplex PCR; TCRdb keeps only in-frame clonotypes and omits some of them. The repertoire consists of just over 650,000 clones, with about nine tenths occurring once and the leading ten covering 0.2% to 0.3%. The sequencing sample was made of peripheral blood. These receptors came from a woman between 18 and 29 years old with acute or convalescent COVID-19.

The chain couples TRBV5-6 to TRBJ1-5, with D tentatively TRBD1 (5 bases). The CDR3 sequence is 15 residues long. Germline lookup yields CDR1 SGHDT and CDR2 YYEEEE. The ends were cut back, 4 bases at V and 2 bases at J, with 13 bases in the middle. Written as DNA, the CDR3 is TGTGCCAGCAGCGGCGGGAAAGGGGGCAATCAGCCCCAGCATTTT. The encoded protein is CASSGGKGGNQPQHF.

This sequence joins TRBV7-9 and TRBJ1-2, with TRBD1 identical over 12 bases. The J segment lost 4 bases and the V segment lost 5 bases, leaving 5 bases of the junction unmatched. The germline V gene encodes CDR1 SEHNR and CDR2 FQNEAQ (reference sequence). The CDR3 has 15 amino acids. The DNA for the CDR3 is TGTGCCAGCAGCACGGGACAGGGGGCAAGCTATGGCTACACCTTC. Its translation is CASSTGQGASYGYTF.

The sample holds one count of this clone. The chain joins TRBV30 to TRBJ1-6; a weak D match, TRBD1 (6 bases). Germline CDR1 GTSNPN, CDR2 SVGIG (reference sequence). Trimming removed 0 bases at V and 8 bases at J, with 8 bases between. The CDR3 runs 13 residues. CDR3 in DNA: TGTGCCTGGAGTGTACAGGGAGATTCACCCCTCCACTTT. Its translation is CAWSVQGDSPLHF.

The rearrangement uses TRBV5-5 and TRBJ1-4; possibly TRBD1 for D (6 bases). Deletions cut 1 base from V and 3 bases from J, with 7 bases between. Germline CDR1 reads SGHKS; CDR2 reads YYEKEE (reference sequence). The CDR3 consists of 14 residues. CDR3 sequence: CASSLTGPNEKLFF. The CDR3 coding sequence is TGTGCCAGCAGCTTGACAGGGCCTAATGAAAAACTGTTTTTT.

This clone was counted a few times. The chain combines TRBV19 with TRBJ1-4, with 7 bases that match TRBD1. The V segment lost 5 bases and the J segment 2 bases; nucleotides outside the gene matches: 8. The CDR3 has 16 amino acids. Germline values: CDR1 LNHDA, CDR2 SQIVND (reference sequence). The CDR3, as DNA: TGTGCCAGTAGTGTATACAGGGGCGCGACTAATGAAAAACTGTTTTTT. This gives the protein CASSVYRGATNEKLFF.

The chain uses TRBV7-9 and TRBJ1-3; possible D gene TRBD1, 5 bases. The V gene lost 1 base and the J gene lost 3 bases, with 7 bases spanning the gap. Germline V lookup: CDR1 SEHNR, CDR2 FQNEAQ (reference sequence). This CDR3 region has 14 residues. The CDR3 reads CASSLEGYGNTIYF. The CDR3 nucleotides read TGTGCCAGCAGCTTAGAGGGGTATGGAAACACCATATATTTT.

The chain recombines TRBV7-6 with TRBJ1-2; 7 nucleotides line up with TRBD1. V was pared by 6 bases and J by 2 bases, with 6 bases of the junction left unmatched. The CDR3 loop spans 14 amino acids. The germline V gene encodes CDR1 SGHVS and CDR2 FNYEAQ. This CDR3 reads CASSPLTGNYGYTF. CDR3 bases: TGTGCCAGCAGTCCACTGACAGGGAACTATGGCTACACCTTC.

J is TRBJ2-3 and V is TRBV9; D unresolved. V lost 0 bases, J lost 3 bases, and 11 bases lay in between. The CDR3 consists of 15 residues. The germline gives CDR1 SGDLS, CDR2 YYNGEE. In nucleotides, the CDR3 is TGTGCCAGCAGCGTAGAGGCGGATGAAACAGATACGCAGTATTTT. It translates to CASSVEADETDTQYF.

V gene TRBV5-1 combines with J gene TRBJ1-1, with D possibly TRBD1 on 5 matching bases. V was trimmed by 4 bases and J by 0 bases, leaving 7 bases between them. In germline, CDR1 is SGHRS, CDR2 YFSETQ. The CDR3 totals 13 residues. The CDR3 loop is CASSETVNTEAFF. The CDR3 nucleotides read TGCGCCAGCAGCGAGACAGTGAACACTGAAGCTTTCTTT.

Note on this clone: In the same sample, other DNA sequences code for this CDR3. The chain has TRBV18 and TRBJ1-1; D perhaps matches TRBD1 (6 bases). Germline CDR1 KGHSH, CDR2 LQKENI. The V end lost 3 bases, the J end lost 5 bases, and 10 bases lay between the germline ends. The CDR3 consists of 13 residues. The CDR3 reads CASSPGALTEAFF. The CDR3 DNA is TGTGCCAGCTCACCGGGGGCTCTGACTGAAGCTTTCTTT.

V is TRBV27 and J is TRBJ2-2, with 10 bases lining up with TRBD2. Losses at the gene ends were 6 bases for V and 6 bases for J; bases not matched to a gene: 7. CDR1 is MNHEY and CDR2 is SMNVEV in the germline V gene (reference sequence). The CDR3 totals 15 residues. The CDR3 DNA is TGTGCCAGCAGCCCCGGGACTAGCGTTTCCGGGGAGCTGTTTTTT. Encoded protein: CASSPGTSVSGELFF.

The rearrangement joins TRBV4-1 to TRBJ2-1; TRBD2 agrees at 12 bases. The CDR3 extends over 16 amino acids. In germline, CDR1 is MGHRA, CDR2 YSYEKL. V was pared by 0 bases and J by 6 bases, with 3 bases of the junction left unmatched. CDR3 sequence (DNA): TGCGCCAGCAGCCAAGAGACTAGCGGGGGCCTCAATGAGCAGTTCTTC. It is translated as CASSQETSGGLNEQFF.

This clone was picked up one time. The CDR3 is CAWSATSGTGLPEGSPLHF. The CDR3, as DNA: TGTGCCTGGAGTGCCACCTCCGGGACAGGCCTCCCCGAGGGGTCACCCCTCCACTTT. The chain combines TRBV30 with TRBJ1-6; 8 nucleotides match TRBD1. Germline CDR1 reads GTSNPN; CDR2 reads SVGIG (reference sequence). The CDR3 has 19 amino acids. V dropped 1 base and J dropped 10; count of bases not matched to a gene: 21.

The chain has TRBV18 and TRBJ1-5; possible D gene TRBD1, 5 bases. Germline values: CDR1 KGHSH, CDR2 LQKENI. The germline V and J ends were trimmed by 1 base and 3 bases, with 7 bases remaining between them. CDR3 length: 14 amino acids. CDR3 in amino acids: CASSPRGDNQPQHF. The CDR3 DNA is TGTGCCAGCTCACCACGGGGGGACAATCAGCCCCAGCATTTT.